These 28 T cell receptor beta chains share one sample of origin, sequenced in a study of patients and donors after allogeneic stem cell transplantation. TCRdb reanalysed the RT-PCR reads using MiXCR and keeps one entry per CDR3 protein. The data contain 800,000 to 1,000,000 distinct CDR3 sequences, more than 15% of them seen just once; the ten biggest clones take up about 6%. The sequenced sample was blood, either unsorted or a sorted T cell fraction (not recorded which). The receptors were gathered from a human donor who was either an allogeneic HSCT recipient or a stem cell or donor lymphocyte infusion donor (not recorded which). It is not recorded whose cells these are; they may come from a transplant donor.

The CDR3 protein is CSATPVDSNQPQHF. In nucleotides, the CDR3 is TGCAGTGCTACCCCAGTCGATAGCAATCAGCCCCAGCATTTT. The J gene is TRBJ1-5, the V gene TRBV20-1; unclear D gene. Germline V CDR1 and CDR2: DFQATT, SNEGSKA (reference sequence). V gave up 4 bases and J gave up 0 bases, with 10 bases separating them. This CDR3 is built from 14 residues.

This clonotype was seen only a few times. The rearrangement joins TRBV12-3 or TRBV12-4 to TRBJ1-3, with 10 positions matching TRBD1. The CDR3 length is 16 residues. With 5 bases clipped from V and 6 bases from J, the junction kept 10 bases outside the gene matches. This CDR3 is CASSTRDRGLENTIYF. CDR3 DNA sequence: TGTGCCAGCAGTACCCGGGACAGGGGATTGGAAAACACCATATATTTT.

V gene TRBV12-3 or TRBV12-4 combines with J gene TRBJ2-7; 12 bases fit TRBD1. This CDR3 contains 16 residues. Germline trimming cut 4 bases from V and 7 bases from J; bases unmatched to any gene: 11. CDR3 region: CASSSLPGQGAREQYF. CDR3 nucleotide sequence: TGTGCCAGCAGTTCTCTCCCGGGACAGGGGGCGCGGGAGCAGTACTTC.

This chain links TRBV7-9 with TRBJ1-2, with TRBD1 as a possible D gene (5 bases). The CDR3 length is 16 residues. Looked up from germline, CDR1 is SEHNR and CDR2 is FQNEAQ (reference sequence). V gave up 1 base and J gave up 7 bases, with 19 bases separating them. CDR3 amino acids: CASSLGGTEPVSGYTF. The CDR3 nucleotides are TGTGCCAGCAGCTTAGGAGGGACCGAACCTGTTTCTGGCTACACCTTC. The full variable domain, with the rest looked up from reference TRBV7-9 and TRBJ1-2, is DTGVSQNPRHKITKRGQNVTFRCDPISEHNRLYWYRQTLGQGPEFLTYFQNEAQLEKSRLLSDRFSAERPKGSFSTLEIQRTEQGDSAMYLCASSLGGTEPVSGYTFGSGTRLTVV.

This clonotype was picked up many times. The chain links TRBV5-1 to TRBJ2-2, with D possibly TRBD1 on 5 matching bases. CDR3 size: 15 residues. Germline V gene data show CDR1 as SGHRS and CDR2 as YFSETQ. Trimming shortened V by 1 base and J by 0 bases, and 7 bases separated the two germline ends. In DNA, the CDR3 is TGCGCCAGCAGCTTGTGGGGCGCGAACACCGGGGAGCTGTTTTTT. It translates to CASSLWGANTGELFF.

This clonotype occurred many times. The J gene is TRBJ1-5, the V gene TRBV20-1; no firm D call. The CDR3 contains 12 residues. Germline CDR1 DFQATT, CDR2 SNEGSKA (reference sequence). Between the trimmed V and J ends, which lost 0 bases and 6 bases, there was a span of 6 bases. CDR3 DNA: TGCAGTGCTAGAGATGTTGTTCAGCCCCAGCATTTT. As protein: CSARDVVQPQHF.

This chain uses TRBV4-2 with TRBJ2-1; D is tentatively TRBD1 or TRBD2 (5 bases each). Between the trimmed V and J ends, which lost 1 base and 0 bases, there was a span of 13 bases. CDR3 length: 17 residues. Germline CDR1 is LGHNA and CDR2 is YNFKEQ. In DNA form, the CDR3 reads TGTGCCAGCAGCCAAGTAAGGGGTACTAGCTCCTACAATGAGCAGTTCTTC. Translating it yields CASSQVRGTSSYNEQFF.

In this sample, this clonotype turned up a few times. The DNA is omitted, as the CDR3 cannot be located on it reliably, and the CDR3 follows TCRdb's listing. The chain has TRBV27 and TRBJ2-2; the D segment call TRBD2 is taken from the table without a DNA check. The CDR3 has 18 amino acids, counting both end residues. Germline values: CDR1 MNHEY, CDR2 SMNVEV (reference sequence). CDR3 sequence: CASSFPGLAGIAGELFFF.

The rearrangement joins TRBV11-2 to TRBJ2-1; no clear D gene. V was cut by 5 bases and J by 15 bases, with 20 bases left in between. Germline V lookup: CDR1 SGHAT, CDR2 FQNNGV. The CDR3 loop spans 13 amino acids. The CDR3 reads CASSPYWSVGSFF. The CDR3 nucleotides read TGTGCCAGCAGCCCCTACTGGTCGGTTGGTTCGTTCTTC.

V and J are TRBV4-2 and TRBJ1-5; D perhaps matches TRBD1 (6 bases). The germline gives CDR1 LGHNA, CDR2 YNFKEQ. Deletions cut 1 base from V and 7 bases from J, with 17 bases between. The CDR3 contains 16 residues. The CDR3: CASSQVRGGSRQPQHF. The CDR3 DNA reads TGTGCCAGCAGCCAAGTTCGTGGGGGCTCCAGGCAGCCCCAGCATTTT.

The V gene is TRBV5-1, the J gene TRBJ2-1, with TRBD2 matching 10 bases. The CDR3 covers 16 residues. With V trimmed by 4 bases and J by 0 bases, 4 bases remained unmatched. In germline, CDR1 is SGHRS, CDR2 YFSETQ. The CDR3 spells CASSHPSGSSYNEQFF. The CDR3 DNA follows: TGCGCCAGCAGCCACCCTAGCGGGAGCTCCTACAATGAGCAGTTCTTC.

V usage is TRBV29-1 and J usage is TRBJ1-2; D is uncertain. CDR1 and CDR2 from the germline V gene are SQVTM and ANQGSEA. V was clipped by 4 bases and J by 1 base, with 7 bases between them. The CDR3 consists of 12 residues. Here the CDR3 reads CSVVTDNYGYTF. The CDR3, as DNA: TGCAGCGTTGTGACGGATAACTATGGCTACACCTTC.

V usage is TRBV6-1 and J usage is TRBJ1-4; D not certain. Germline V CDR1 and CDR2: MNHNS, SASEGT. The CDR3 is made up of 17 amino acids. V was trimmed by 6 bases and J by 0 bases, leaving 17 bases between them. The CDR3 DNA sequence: TGTGCCAGCAGACAGTGGGTCCACCACGCAACTAATGAAAAACTGTTTTTT. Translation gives CASRQWVHHATNEKLFF.

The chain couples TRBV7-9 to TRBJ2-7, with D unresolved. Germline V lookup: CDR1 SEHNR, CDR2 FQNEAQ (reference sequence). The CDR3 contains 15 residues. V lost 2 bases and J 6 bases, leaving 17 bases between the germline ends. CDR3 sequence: CASSLRSRPSLEQYF. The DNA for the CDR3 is TGTGCCAGCAGCTTAAGATCCAGGCCGAGTCTCGAGCAGTACTTC.

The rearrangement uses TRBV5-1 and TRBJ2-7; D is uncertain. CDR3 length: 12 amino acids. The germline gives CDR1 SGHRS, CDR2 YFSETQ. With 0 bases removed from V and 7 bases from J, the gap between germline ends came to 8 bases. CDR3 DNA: TGCGCCAGCAGCTTGGAGTCGGGTGAGCAGTACTTC. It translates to CASSLESGEQYF.

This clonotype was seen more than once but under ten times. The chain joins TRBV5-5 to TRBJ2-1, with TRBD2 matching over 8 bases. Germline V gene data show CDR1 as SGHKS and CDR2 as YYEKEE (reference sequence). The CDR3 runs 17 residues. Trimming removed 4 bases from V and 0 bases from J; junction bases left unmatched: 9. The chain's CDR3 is CASSLLAALSSYNEQFF. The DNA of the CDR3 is TGTGCCAGCAGCCTACTAGCGGCGCTGAGCTCCTACAATGAGCAGTTCTTC. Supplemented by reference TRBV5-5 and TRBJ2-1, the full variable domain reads DAGVTQSPTHLIKTRGQQVTLRCSPISGHKSVSWYQQVLGQGPQFIFQYYEKEERGRGNFPDRFSARQFPNYSSELNVNALLLGDSALYLCASSLLAALSSYNEQFFGPGTRLTVL.

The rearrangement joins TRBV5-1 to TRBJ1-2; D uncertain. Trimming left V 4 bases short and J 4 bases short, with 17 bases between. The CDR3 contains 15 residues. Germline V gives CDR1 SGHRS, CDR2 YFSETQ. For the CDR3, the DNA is TGCGCCAGCAGCCCCAAGGAGGGAAGTGCCTATGGCTACACCTTC. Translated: CASSPKEGSAYGYTF. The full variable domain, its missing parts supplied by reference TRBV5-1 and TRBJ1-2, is KAGVTQTPRYLIKTRGQQVTLSCSPISGHRSVSWYQQTPGQGLQFLFEYFSETQRNKGNFPGRFSGRQFSNSRSEMNVSTLELGDSALYLCASSPKEGSAYGYTFGSGTRLTVV.

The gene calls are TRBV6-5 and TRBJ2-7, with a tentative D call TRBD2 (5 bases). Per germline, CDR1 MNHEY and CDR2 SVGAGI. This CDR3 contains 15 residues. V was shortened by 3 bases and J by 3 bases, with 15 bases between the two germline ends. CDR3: CASSYASGTFYEQYF. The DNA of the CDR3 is TGTGCCAGCAGTTATGCCAGCGGCACATTCTACGAGCAGTACTTC.

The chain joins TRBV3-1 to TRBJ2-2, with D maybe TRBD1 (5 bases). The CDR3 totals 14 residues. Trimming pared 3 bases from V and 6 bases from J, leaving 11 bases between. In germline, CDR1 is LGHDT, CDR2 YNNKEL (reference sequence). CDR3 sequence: CASSQTAGPGELFF. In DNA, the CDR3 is TGTGCCAGCAGCCAGACAGCAGGCCCCGGGGAGCTGTTTTTT.

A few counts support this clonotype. CDR3 DNA sequence: TGTGCCAGCAGTTCACAGGGGTCCCCCGGGGAGCTGTTTTTT. This codes for CASSSQGSPGELFF. The chain couples TRBV12-3 or TRBV12-4 to TRBJ2-2, with 7 nucleotides matching TRBD1. The junction had 5 bases not matched to a gene; V was cut back by 4 bases and J by 6 bases. The length of the CDR3 is 14 residues.

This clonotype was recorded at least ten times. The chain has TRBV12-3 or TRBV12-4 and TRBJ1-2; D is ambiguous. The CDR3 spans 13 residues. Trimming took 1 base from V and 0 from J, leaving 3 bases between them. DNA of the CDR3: TGTGCCAGCAGTTTAGGGCCTAACTATGGCTACACCTTC. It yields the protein CASSLGPNYGYTF.

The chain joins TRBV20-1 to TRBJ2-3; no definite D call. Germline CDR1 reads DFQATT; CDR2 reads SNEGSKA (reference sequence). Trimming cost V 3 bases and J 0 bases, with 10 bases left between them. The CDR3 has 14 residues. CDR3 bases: TGCAGTGCTAGCTTCCATTCTAGCACAGATACGCAGTATTTT. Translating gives CSASFHSSTDTQYF.

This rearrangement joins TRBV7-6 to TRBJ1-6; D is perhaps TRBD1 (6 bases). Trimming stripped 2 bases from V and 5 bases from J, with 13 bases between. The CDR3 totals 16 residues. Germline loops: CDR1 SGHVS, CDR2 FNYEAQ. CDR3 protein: CASSLLTGLNNSPLHF. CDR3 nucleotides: TGTGCCAGCAGCTTATTAACAGGGTTGAATAATTCACCCCTCCACTTT.

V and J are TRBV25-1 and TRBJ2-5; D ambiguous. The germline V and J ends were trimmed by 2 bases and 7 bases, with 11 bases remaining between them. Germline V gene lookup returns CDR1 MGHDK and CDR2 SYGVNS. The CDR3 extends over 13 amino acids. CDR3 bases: TGTGCCAGCAGTGAAGGTGTCGTAGGGACCCAGTACTTC. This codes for CASSEGVVGTQYF. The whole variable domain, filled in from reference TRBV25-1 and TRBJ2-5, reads EADIYQTPRYLVIGTGKKITLECSQTMGHDKMYWYQQDPGMELHLIHYSYGVNSTEKGDLSSESTVSRIRTEHFPLTLESARPSHTSQYLCASSEGVVGTQYFGPGTRLLVL.

DNA of the CDR3: TGTGCCAGCAGTTACTCTGGACAGGGTTACGGGGAGCTGTTTTTT. It encodes CASSYSGQGYGELFF. The chain combines TRBV6-2 or TRBV6-3 with TRBJ2-2; 8 bases map to TRBD1. CDR3 length: 15 amino acids. The V gene's germline CDR1 is MNHEY and CDR2 SVGEGT. V lost 0 bases to trimming and J lost 7 bases; unmatched junction nucleotides: 4.

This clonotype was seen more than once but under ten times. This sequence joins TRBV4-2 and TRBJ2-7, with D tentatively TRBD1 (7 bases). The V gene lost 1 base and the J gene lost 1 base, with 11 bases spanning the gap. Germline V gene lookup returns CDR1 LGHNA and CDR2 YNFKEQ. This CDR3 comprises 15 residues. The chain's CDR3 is CASSQVEGASYEQYF. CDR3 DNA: TGTGCCAGCAGCCAAGTGGAGGGGGCGTCCTACGAGCAGTACTTC.

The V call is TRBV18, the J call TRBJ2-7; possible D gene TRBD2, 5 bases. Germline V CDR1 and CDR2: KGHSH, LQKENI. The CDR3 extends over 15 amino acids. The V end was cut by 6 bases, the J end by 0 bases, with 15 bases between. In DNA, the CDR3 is TGTGCCAGCTCGCGCTTCGGGGTTAGCTCCTACGAGCAGTACTTC. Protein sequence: CASSRFGVSSYEQYF.

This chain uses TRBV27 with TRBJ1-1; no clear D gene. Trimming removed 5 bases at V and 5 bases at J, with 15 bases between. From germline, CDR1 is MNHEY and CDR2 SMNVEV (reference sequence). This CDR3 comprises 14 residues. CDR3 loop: CASSTSWGRTEAFF. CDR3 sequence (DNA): TGTGCCAGCAGTACCTCCTGGGGTCGGACTGAAGCTTTCTTT.